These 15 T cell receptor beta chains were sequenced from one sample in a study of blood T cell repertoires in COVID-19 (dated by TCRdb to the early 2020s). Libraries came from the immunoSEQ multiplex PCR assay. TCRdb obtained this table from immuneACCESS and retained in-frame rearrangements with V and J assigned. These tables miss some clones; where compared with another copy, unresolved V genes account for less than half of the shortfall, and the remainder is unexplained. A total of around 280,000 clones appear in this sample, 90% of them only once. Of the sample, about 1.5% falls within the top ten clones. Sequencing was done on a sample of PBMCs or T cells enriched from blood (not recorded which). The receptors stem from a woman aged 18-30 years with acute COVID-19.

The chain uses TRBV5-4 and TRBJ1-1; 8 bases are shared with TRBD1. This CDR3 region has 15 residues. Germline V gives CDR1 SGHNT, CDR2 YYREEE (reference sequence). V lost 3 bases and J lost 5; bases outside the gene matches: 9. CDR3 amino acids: CASSSGTGGLTEAFF. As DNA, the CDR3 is TGTGCCAGCAGCTCCGGGACAGGAGGTCTGACTGAAGCTTTCTTT. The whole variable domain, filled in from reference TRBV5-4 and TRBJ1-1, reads ETGVTQSPTHLIKTRGQQVTLRCSSQSGHNTVSWYQQALGQGPQFIFQYYREEENGRGNFPPRFSGLQFPNYSSELNVNALELDDSALYLCASSSGTGGLTEAFFGQGTRLTVV.

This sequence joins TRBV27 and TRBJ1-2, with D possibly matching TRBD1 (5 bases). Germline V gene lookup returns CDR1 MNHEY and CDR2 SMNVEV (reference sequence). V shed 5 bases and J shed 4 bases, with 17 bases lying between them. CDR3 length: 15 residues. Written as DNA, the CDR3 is TGTGCCAGCAGTGATCAGGGCGCCCCTCTCTATGGCTACACCTTC. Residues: CASSDQGAPLYGYTF.

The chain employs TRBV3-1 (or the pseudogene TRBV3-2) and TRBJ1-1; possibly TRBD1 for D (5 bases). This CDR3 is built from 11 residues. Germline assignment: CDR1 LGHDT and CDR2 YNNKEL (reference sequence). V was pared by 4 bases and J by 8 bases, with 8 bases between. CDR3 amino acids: CASSRGSEAFF. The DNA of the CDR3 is TGTGCCAGCAGCCGGGGCTCCGAAGCTTTCTTT.

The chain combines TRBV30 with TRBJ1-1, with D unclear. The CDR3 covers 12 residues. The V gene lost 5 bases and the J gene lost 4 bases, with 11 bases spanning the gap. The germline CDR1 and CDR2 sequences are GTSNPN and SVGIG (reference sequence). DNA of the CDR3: TGTGCCTGGCGCCGGCTAGGCACTGAAGCTTTCTTT. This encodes CAWRRLGTEAFF.

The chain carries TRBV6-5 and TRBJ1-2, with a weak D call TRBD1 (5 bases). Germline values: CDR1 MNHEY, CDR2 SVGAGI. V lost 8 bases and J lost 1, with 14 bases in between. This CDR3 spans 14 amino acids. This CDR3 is CASHRRGSNYGYTF. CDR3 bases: TGTGCCAGCCATCGTCGGGGGAGTAACTATGGCTACACCTTC.

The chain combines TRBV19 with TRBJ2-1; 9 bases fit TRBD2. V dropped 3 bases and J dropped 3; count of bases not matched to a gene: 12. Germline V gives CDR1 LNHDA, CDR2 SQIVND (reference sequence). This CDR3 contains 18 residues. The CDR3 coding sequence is TGTGCCAGTAGTATTATTGGGGTAGGAGCGGGAGGCTACAATGAGCAGTTCTTC. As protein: CASSIIGVGAGGYNEQFF. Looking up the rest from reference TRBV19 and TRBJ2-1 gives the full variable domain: DGGITQSPKYLFRKEGQNVTLSCEQNLNHDAMYWYRQDPGQGLRLIYYSQIVNDFQKGDIAEGYSVSREKKESFPLTVTSAQKNPTAFYLCASSIIGVGAGGYNEQFFGPGTRLTVL.

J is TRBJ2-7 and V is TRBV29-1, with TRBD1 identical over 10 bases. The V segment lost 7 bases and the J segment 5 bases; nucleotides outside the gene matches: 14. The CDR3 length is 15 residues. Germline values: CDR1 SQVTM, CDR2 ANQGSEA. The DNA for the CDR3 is TGCAGCGCCTCAACTCCCGGGACAGGGGTCCACGAGCAGTACTTC. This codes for CSASTPGTGVHEQYF.

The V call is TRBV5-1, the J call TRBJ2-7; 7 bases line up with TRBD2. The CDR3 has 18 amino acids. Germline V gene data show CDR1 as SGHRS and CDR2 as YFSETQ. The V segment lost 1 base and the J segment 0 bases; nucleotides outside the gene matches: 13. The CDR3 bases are TGCGCCAGCAGCTTGAGTCCTAGCGGATCGACAAGCTCCTACGAGCAGTACTTC. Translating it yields CASSLSPSGSTSSYEQYF.

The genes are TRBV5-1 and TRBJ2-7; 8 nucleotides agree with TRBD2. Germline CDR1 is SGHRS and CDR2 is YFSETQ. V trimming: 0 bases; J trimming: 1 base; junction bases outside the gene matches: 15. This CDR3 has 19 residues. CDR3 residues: CASSLGIPSGHPTSYEQYF. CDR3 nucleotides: TGCGCCAGCAGCTTGGGTATCCCTAGCGGGCACCCAACTTCCTACGAGCAGTACTTC.

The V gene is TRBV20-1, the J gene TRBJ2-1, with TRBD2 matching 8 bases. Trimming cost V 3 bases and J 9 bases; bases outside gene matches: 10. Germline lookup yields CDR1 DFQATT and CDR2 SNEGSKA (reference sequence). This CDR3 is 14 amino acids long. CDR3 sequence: CSASRGLGVPEQFF. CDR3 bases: TGCAGTGCTAGTAGGGGACTAGGGGTTCCTGAGCAGTTCTTC.

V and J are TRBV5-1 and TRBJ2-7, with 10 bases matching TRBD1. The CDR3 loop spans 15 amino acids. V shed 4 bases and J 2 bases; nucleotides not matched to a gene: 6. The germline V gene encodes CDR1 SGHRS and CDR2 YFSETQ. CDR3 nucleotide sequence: TGCGCCAGCAGCACCCGGACAGGGGGGGCCTACGAGCAGTACTTC. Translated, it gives CASSTRTGGAYEQYF.

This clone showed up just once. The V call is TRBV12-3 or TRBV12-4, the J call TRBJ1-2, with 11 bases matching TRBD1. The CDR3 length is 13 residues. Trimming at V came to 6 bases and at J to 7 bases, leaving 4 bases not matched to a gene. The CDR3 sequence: CASSRDRGGGYTF. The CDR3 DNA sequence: TGTGCCAGCAGCCGGGACAGGGGGGGTGGCTACACCTTC.

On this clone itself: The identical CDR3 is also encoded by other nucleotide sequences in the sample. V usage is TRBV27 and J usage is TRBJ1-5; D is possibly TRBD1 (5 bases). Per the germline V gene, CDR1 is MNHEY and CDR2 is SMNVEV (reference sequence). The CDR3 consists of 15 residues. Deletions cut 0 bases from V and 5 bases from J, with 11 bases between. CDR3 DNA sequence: TGTGCCAGCAGTTTATCGGGTCAGGGTTATCAGCCCCAGCATTTT. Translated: CASSLSGQGYQPQHF.

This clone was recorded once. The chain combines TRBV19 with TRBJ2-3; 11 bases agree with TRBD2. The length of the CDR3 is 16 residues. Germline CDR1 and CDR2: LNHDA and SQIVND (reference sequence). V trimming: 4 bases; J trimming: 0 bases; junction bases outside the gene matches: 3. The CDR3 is CASSKLAGESTDTQYF. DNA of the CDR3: TGTGCCAGTAGTAAACTAGCGGGAGAGAGCACAGATACGCAGTATTTT.

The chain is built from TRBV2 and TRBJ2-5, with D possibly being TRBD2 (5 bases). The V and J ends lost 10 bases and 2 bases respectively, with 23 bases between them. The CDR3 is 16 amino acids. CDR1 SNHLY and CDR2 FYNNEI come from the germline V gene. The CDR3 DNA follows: TGTGCCACCCAGGCTGGTTCTGTGGGGAGACAAGAGACCCAGTACTTC. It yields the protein CATQAGSVGRQETQYF.